This T cell receptor (beta chain) was observed in a study of T cell changes during pregnancy in multiple sclerosis. Some clones are missing from TCRdb's copy, which holds only in-frame ones; the method was immunoSEQ multiplex PCR. The sample includes 65,000 to 80,000 clones, 85% to 95% of them seen just once. Trimming left V 0 bases short and J 1 base short, with 7 bases between. This CDR3 contains 14 residues. Germline V gene data show CDR1 as MNHNS and CDR2 as SASEGT. This chain uses TRBV6-1 with TRBJ2-7; the D is unclear. The clonotype was recovered from a female donor with multiple sclerosis, enrolled in a pregnancy study. The sequencing used peripheral blood, collected in the first trimester of pregnancy. In nucleotides, the CDR3 is TGTGCCAGCAGTGAAGCGCCCGGTTCCTACGAGCAGTACTTC. It specifies CASSEAPGSYEQYF.